A selection of T cell receptor beta chains follows, all from one sample in a study of T-cell memory formation after mild COVID-19. MiXCR was run by TCRdb on the 5' RACE reads, yielding one entry per CDR3 protein. The sample yields some 290,000 distinct CDR3 sequences, 15% to 20% seen once. Sequenced sample: PBMCs or a T cell subset sorted from them (not recorded which). These receptors came from a man in his late teens or twenties who had mild COVID-19 (a few samples of this study predate the infection). Cell type and time point are not known. CDR3s include the opening cysteine and the closing phenylalanine or tryptophan. The D gene is left open where the match is weak. Some rows have no size entry. The others give once, few or many, or a class for an expanded clone.

-,-,TRBJ2-2,TRBV2,TGTGCCAGCAGGGCTAACGGGGAGCTGTTTTTT,CASRANGELFF
few,-,TRBJ2-1,TRBV2,TGTGCCAGCAGTGACGCGGGACAGACCTACAATGAGCAGTTCTTC,CASSDAGQTYNEQFF
few,-,TRBJ2-1,TRBV10-3,TGTGCCATCAGTGAGTCGTTCGGGGGAGTTTACAATGAGCAGTTCTTC,CAISESFGGVYNEQFF
-,-,TRBJ1-1,TRBV7-9,TGTGCCAGCAGCTTTGAGAACACTGAAGCTTTCTTT,CASSFENTEAFF
few,-,TRBJ2-5,TRBV5-4,TGTGCCAGCAGTCCGGGGGGCCTGGAGACCCAGTACTTC,CASSPGGLETQYF
-,TRBD2,TRBJ2-7,TRBV4-3,TGCGCCAGCAGCCTAGGGAGGGGCCCCCTTAACGAGCAGTACTTC,CASSLGRGPLNEQYF
once,-,TRBJ1-2,TRBV7-2,TGTGCCAGCAGCTTATTGGGGGCCTGGGGGGATGGCTACACCTTC,CASSLLGAWGDGYTF
-,-,TRBJ1-4,TRBV7-9,TGTGCCAGCAGCCGGCAGGGGCCTGATGAAAAACTGTTTTTT,CASSRQGPDEKLFF
-,-,TRBJ1-2,TRBV4-3,TGCGCCAGCAGCCAATGGAGGGGCGGAACCTCAATTAACTATGGCTACACCTTC,CASSQWRGGTSINYGYTF
-,-,TRBJ2-2,TRBV9,TGTGCCAGCAGCCCGGCAGTGAACACCGGGGAGCTGTTTTTT,CASSPAVNTGELFF
few,-,TRBJ1-2,TRBV11-2,TGTGCCAGCAGCGCAAGTACAGGGTCCTATGGCTACACCTTC,CASSASTGSYGYTF
few,-,TRBJ1-2,TRBV6-2/TRBV6-3,TGTGCCAGCAGTTTCTACGACGTCGGCGTTCGCGCCTTC,CASSFYDVGVRAF
-,-,TRBJ2-2,TRBV2,TGTGCCAGCAGCGCACCGAACACCGGGGAGCTGTTTTTT,CASSAPNTGELFF
-,-,TRBJ2-1,TRBV6-2/TRBV6-3,TGTGCCAGCAATGAGCTCTACAATGAGCAGTTCTTC,CASNELYNEQFF
many,-,TRBJ2-5,TRBV6-2/TRBV6-3,TGTGCCAGCAGTTACTCGACAGAGACCCAGTACTTC,CASSYSTETQYF
-,-,TRBJ1-1,TRBV6-2/TRBV6-3,TGTGCCAGCAGTTACGGGCCGCGGGCCACTGAAGCTTTCTTT,CASSYGPRATEAFF
-,-,TRBJ1-2,TRBV28,TGTGCCACCGCGCCCCAGCGATATGGCTACACCTTC,CATAPQRYGYTF
-,-,TRBJ1-5,TRBV6-6,TGTGCCAGCAGTTCCCGGGCCTCACCCTATAGCAATCAGCCCCAGCATTTT,CASSSRASPYSNQPQHF
-,-,TRBJ2-7,TRBV4-3,TGCGCCAGCAGCCAAGATCGGGACGGAGCCTACGAGCAGTACTTC,CASSQDRDGAYEQYF
-,-,TRBJ1-1,TRBV4-1,TGCGCCAGCAGCCAAGATCCAGGGGAAACTGAAGCTTTCTTT,CASSQDPGETEAFF
-,-,TRBJ2-4,TRBV29-1,TGCAGCGTCGGAGGGGGAGACGGGGACATTCAGTACTTC,CSVGGGDGDIQYF
few,-,TRBJ2-3,TRBV7-3,TGTGCCAGCAGCTTTAGTGCAGCGGATACGCAGTATTTT,CASSFSAADTQYF
few,TRBD2,TRBJ2-5,TRBV7-2,TGTGCCAGCGGCTTTCCCTTAGGAATAGCGGGGGGAAAGACCCAGTACTTC,CASGFPLGIAGGKTQYF
-,TRBD1,TRBJ1-2,TRBV24-1,TGTGCCACCAGTGATGGCACAGGGGATAATGGCTACACCTTC,CATSDGTGDNGYTF
few,-,TRBJ1-2,TRBV18,TGTGCCAGCTCACCACCCTCCGGGTTCGGCTATGGCTACACCTTC,CASSPPSGFGYGYTF
few,-,TRBJ1-3,TRBV5-1,TGCGCCAGCAGCTTGGCCATCAACTCTGGAAACACCATATATTTT,CASSLAINSGNTIYF
-,-,TRBJ1-6,TRBV6-5,TGTGCCAGCAGTTACTCCTGGGGTGCCTATAATTCACCCCTCCACTTT,CASSYSWGAYNSPLHF
few,-,TRBJ1-1,TRBV6-6,TGTGCCAGCAGTTACTCCCGTCTCAGAGGGACTGAAGCTTTCTTT,CASSYSRLRGTEAFF
-,-,TRBJ1-3,TRBV4-2,TGTGCCAGCAGCCAAGAAGATGGAAACACCATATATTTT,CASSQEDGNTIYF
few,-,TRBJ1-1,TRBV20-1,TGCAGTGCTAGACTCTTGAACACTGAAGCTTTCTTT,CSARLLNTEAFF
few,TRBD2,TRBJ2-1,TRBV11-3,TGTGCCAGCAGCCCTCAACAAGGGACTAGGACTGCTGAGCAGTTCTTC,CASSPQQGTRTAEQFF
-,TRBD2,TRBJ2-5,TRBV5-1,TGCGCCAGCAGCCGCGGGGGGTCGGGTCAAGAGACCCAGTACTTC,CASSRGGSGQETQYF
few,-,TRBJ2-6,TRBV7-9,TGTGCCAGCAGCCTCTTGCTGGGGACTGGGGCCAACGTCCTGACTTTC,CASSLLLGTGANVLTF